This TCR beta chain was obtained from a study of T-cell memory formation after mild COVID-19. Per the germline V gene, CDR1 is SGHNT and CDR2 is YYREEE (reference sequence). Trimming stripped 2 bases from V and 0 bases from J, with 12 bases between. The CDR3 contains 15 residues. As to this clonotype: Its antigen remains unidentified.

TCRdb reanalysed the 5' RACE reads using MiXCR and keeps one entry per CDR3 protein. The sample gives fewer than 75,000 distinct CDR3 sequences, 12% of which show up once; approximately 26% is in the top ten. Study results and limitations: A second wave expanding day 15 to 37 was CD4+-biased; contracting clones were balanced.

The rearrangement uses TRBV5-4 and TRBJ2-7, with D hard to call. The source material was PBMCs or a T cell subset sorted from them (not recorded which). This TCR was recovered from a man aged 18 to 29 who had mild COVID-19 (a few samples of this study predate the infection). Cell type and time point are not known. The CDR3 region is CASSFGDADSYEQYF. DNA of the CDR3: TGTGCCAGCAGCTTCGGAGATGCTGACTCCTACGAGCAGTACTTC. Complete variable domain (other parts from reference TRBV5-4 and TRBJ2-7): ETGVTQSPTHLIKTRGQQVTLRCSSQSGHNTVSWYQQALGQGPQFIFQYYREEENGRGNFPPRFSGLQFPNYSSELNVNALELDDSALYLCASSFGDADSYEQYFGPGTRLTVT.